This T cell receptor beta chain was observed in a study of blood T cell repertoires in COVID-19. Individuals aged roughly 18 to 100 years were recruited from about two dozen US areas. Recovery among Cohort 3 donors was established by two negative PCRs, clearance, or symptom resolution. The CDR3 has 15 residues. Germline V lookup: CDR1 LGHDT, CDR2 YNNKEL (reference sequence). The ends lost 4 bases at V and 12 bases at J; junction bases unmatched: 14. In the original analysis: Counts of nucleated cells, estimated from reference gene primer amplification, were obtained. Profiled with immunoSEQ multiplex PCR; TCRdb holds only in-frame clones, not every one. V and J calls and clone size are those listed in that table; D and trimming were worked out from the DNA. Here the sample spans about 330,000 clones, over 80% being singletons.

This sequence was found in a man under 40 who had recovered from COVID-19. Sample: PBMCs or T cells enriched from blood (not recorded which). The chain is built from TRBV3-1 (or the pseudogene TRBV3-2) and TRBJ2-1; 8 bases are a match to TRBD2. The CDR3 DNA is TGTGCCAGCAGCCCGCAAGGACTGAGCGGGGGTAGGCAGTTCTTC. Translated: CASSPQGLSGGRQFF.